The 22 T cell receptor beta chains below come from one sample, sequenced in a study of regulatory T cells in long-lasting Graves disease. The TCR beta library used iRepertoire HTBI primers with Arm-PCR amplification of CDR3. TCRdb reprocessed the multiplex PCR reads with MiXCR, giving one entry per CDR3 protein. The top ten hold about a sixth of the sample, which has roughly 420,000 distinct CDR3 sequences, approximately 14% seen once. Noted time point: newly diagnosed GD, antithyroid drugs for less than 3 months. Isolated PBMC RNA provided the starting material for the TCR library. This same sample was also taken into another study, of T cells in Graves' hyperthyroidism and ophthalmopathy.

This material consisted of peripheral blood mononuclear cells (PBMCs), taken at new diagnosis, from a patient treated with antithyroid drugs. The receptor source for this set is a woman in her forties or fifties with Graves disease.

A few counts support this clonotype. The V call is TRBV29-1, the J call TRBJ2-3; TRBD2 is a possible D gene (5 bases). The CDR3 spans 15 residues. Trimming cost V 1 base and J 3 bases, with 14 bases left between them. Germline CDR1 SQVTM, CDR2 ANQGSEA. This CDR3 reads CSVEGEGSGTDTQYF. The CDR3 nucleotides are TGCAGCGTTGAAGGAGAGGGAAGTGGTACAGATACGCAGTATTTT.

This clonotype was detected a few times. This chain joins TRBV5-5 and TRBJ1-1; D may be TRBD1 (5 bases). Germline V gene sequence: CDR1 SGHKS, CDR2 YYEKEE (reference sequence). Trimming pared 4 bases from V and 3 bases from J, leaving 10 bases between. This CDR3 has 13 amino acids. The CDR3 region is CASSPREDTEAFF. CDR3 nucleotides: TGTGCCAGCAGCCCCAGGGAGGACACTGAAGCTTTCTTT.

In the case of this clonotype: A much more abundant neighbour one base away suggests this may be a read error. The chain employs TRBV5-1 and TRBJ2-7, with D unclear. CDR1 and CDR2 from the germline V gene are SGHRS and YFSETQ. Trimming took off 0 bases at V and 0 bases at J, with 13 bases between the two ends. CDR3 size: 16 residues. The DNA for the CDR3 is TGCGCCAGCAGCTTGGCGGCTGAGTGGCCCTCCTACGAGCAGTACTTC. Translating it yields CASSLAAEWPSYEQYF.

The chain carries TRBV7-8 and TRBJ2-2; TRBD2 matches at 8 bases. Per the germline V gene, CDR1 is SGHVS and CDR2 is FQNEAQ. This CDR3 is built from 16 residues. V lost 3 bases to trimming and J lost 5 bases; unmatched junction nucleotides: 8. CDR3 in amino acids: CASSFTTSVETGELFF. For the CDR3, the DNA is TGTGCCAGCAGCTTTACGACTAGCGTGGAAACCGGGGAGCTGTTTTTT.

This rearrangement joins TRBV3-1 to TRBJ2-1; TRBD1 might be the D (5 bases). This CDR3 is built from 15 residues. The ends were cut back, 1 base at V and 8 bases at J, with 15 bases in the middle. Germline lookup yields CDR1 LGHDT and CDR2 YNNKEL (reference sequence). CDR3 sequence reads: CASSQGGSWKYEQFF. CDR3 in DNA: TGTGCCAGCAGCCAAGGGGGCAGTTGGAAGTATGAGCAGTTCTTC.

This clonotype was recorded at least ten times. This sequence joins TRBV27 and TRBJ2-1; 7 nucleotides match TRBD2. V lost 6 bases, J lost 3 bases, and 11 bases stayed unmatched. Germline lookup yields CDR1 MNHEY and CDR2 SMNVEV (reference sequence). The CDR3 totals 16 residues. CDR3 residues: CASRRSEGGSYNEQFF. In DNA form, the CDR3 reads TGTGCCAGCAGGAGGTCCGAGGGCGGGAGCTACAATGAGCAGTTCTTC.

The V and J genes are TRBV10-3 and TRBJ2-6; D might be TRBD2 (7 bases). This CDR3 spans 18 amino acids. Germline V CDR1 and CDR2: ENHRY, SYGVKD. The V end was cut by 2 bases, the J end by 2 bases, with 16 bases between. The DNA of the CDR3 is TGTGCCATCAGTGAGCCCACCTCGGGGGGCACTGGGGCCAACGTCCTGACTTTC. Translating it yields CAISEPTSGGTGANVLTF.

This clonotype was seen at least ten times. CDR3 DNA sequence: TGCGCCAGCAGCCAAGTGTCCGGGACGCAGTCCTACGAGCAGTACTTC. Amino acids: CASSQVSGTQSYEQYF. The gene calls are TRBV4-1 and TRBJ2-7; either TRBD1 or TRBD2 may supply D (5 bases each). V was trimmed by 1 base and J by 1 base, leaving 14 bases between them. The CDR3 contains 16 residues. Germline CDR1 is MGHRA and CDR2 is YSYEKL.

In this sample, this clonotype turned up many times. This chain uses TRBV28 with TRBJ1-2; 9 bases are a match to TRBD1. V gave up 6 bases and J gave up 6 bases; unmatched junction bases: 5. The CDR3 spans 13 residues. CDR1 is MDHEN, CDR2 SYDVKM, per germline. The CDR3 region has the DNA TGTGCCAGCAGCCCGGACAGGGGTCATGGCTACACCTTC. Translation: CASSPDRGHGYTF.

This clonotype has just a few counts. The chain carries TRBV20-1 and TRBJ1-4; D possibly corresponds to TRBD1 (6 bases). The CDR3 totals 14 residues. Germline CDR1 is DFQATT and CDR2 is SNEGSKA (reference sequence). The V gene lost 4 bases and the J gene lost 2 bases, with 11 bases spanning the gap. In DNA form, the CDR3 reads TGCAGTGCTACGTCAGGGGCCACTAATGAAAAACTGTTTTTT. It translates to CSATSGATNEKLFF.

This clonotype was seen repeatedly, ten times or more. This chain links TRBV6-1 with TRBJ2-1; 13 nucleotides line up with TRBD2. The CDR3 has 16 residues. Germline CDR1 reads MNHNS; CDR2 reads SASEGT. V lost 8 bases and J lost 0; bases outside the gene matches: 4. The CDR3 protein is CASGLAGEGSYNEQFF. Written as DNA, the CDR3 is TGTGCCAGCGGACTAGCGGGAGAAGGCTCCTACAATGAGCAGTTCTTC.

This clonotype was found a few times. The rearrangement joins TRBV10-3 to TRBJ2-5; no reliable D call. This CDR3 has 14 residues. The germline gives CDR1 ENHRY, CDR2 SYGVKD. V was shortened by 4 bases and J by 0 bases, with 9 bases between the two germline ends. CDR3 nucleotides: TGTGCCATCAGTGGTCGGCCGTACCAAGAGACCCAGTACTTC. It encodes CAISGRPYQETQYF.

This chain links TRBV5-6 with TRBJ1-4, with D possibly being TRBD1 (5 bases). This CDR3 spans 14 amino acids. V lost 4 bases and J lost 2, with 9 bases in between. CDR1 is SGHDT and CDR2 is YYEEEE in the germline V gene. Here the CDR3 reads CASSVGDTNEKLFF. The DNA of the CDR3 is TGTGCCAGCAGCGTCGGGGACACTAATGAAAAACTGTTTTTT.

This clonotype has just one count. With a far larger clone one base away, a read error is the likely cause. The chain employs TRBV6-5 and TRBJ2-7, with unresolved D. The V end was cut by 4 bases, the J end by 7 bases, with 20 bases between. Germline lookup yields CDR1 MNHEY and CDR2 SVGAGI. The CDR3 is 15 residues long. The CDR3 is CASSSSDAPYNEQYF. CDR3 nucleotide sequence: TGTGCCAGCAGTTCTAGTGACGCCCCCTACAATGAGCAGTACTTC.

This clonotype has more than one count but fewer than ten. This chain links TRBV4-2 with TRBJ2-2; 10 bases map to TRBD2. V lost 4 bases and J lost 6; bases outside the gene matches: 5. The CDR3 is 15 amino acids. Germline V CDR1 and CDR2: LGHNA, YNFKEQ. CDR3 bases: TGTGCCAGCAGCCGGAGCGGGAGGGCCCCCGGGGAGCTGTTTTTT. Amino acid sequence: CASSRSGRAPGELFF.

This clonotype was found a few times. The rearrangement joins TRBV20-1 to TRBJ2-4; maybe TRBD2 (6 bases). The CDR3 spans 15 residues. CDR1 and CDR2 from the germline V gene are DFQATT and SNEGSKA (reference sequence). V lost 3 bases, J lost 0 bases, and 12 bases lay in between. In DNA form, the CDR3 reads TGCAGTGCTAGTGATCCAGCGGGAGCCAAAAACATTCAGTACTTC. Protein product: CSASDPAGAKNIQYF.

At least ten counts were recorded for this clonotype. This rearrangement joins TRBV28 to TRBJ1-3, with a possible D match to TRBD1 (5 bases). The CDR3 contains 15 residues. Trimming pared 8 bases from V and 0 bases from J, leaving 14 bases between. In germline, CDR1 is MDHEN, CDR2 SYDVKM. The chain's CDR3 is CASALAGISGNTIYF. The CDR3 bases are TGTGCCAGCGCCCTGGCAGGGATCTCTGGAAACACCATATATTTT. Full variable domain (missing parts from reference TRBV28 and TRBJ1-3): DVKVTQSSRYLVKRTGEKVFLECVQDMDHENMFWYRQDPGLGLRLIYFSYDVKMKEKGDIPEGYSVSREKKERFSLILESASTNQTSMYLCASALAGISGNTIYFGEGSWLTVV.

This clonotype was counted at least ten times. The genes are TRBV20-1 and TRBJ2-7; D may be TRBD1 (5 bases). The germline V gene has CDR1 DFQATT and CDR2 SNEGSKA (reference sequence). V was trimmed by 1 base and J by 4 bases, leaving 14 bases between them. The CDR3 runs to 14 residues. As DNA, the CDR3 is TGCAGTGCTAGAGTCAGGGTCCGGCGGTACGAGCAGTACTTC. It translates to CSARVRVRRYEQYF.

The rearrangement uses TRBV6-1 and TRBJ2-7, with TRBD1 matching over 7 bases. Germline V gives CDR1 MNHNS, CDR2 SASEGT. Trimming took 6 bases from V and 5 from J; bases not matched to a gene: 13. The CDR3 covers 15 residues. CDR3 region: CASRHPRDRQNEQYF. For the CDR3, the DNA is TGTGCCAGCAGGCACCCCCGGGACAGACAGAACGAGCAGTACTTC.

This clonotype showed up many times. The chain employs TRBV4-1 and TRBJ2-4; D remains ambiguous. The length of the CDR3 is 12 residues. The V end lost 2 bases, the J end lost 10 bases, and 9 bases lay between the germline ends. Germline assignment: CDR1 MGHRA and CDR2 YSYEKL. Here the CDR3 reads CASSQPAGIQYF. CDR3 bases: TGCGCCAGCAGCCAACCGGCTGGTATTCAGTACTTC.

This chain links TRBV6-4 with TRBJ2-7; D is undetermined. With 5 bases removed from V and 7 bases from J, the gap between germline ends came to 18 bases. Germline V gene sequence: CDR1 MRHNA, CDR2 SNTAGT. The CDR3 length is 14 residues. CDR3 coding DNA: TGTGCCAGCAGTTACATAGCCGGTGAAAATGAGCAGTACTTC. Translation: CASSYIAGENEQYF.

This clonotype has only one observation. Lacking the conserved final phenylalanine or tryptophan, this CDR3 likely reflects a read error. The chain joins TRBV7-3 to TRBJ2-7; TRBD2 matches 11 bases. The germline V gene encodes CDR1 SGHTA and CDR2 FQGTGA. V dropped 5 bases and J dropped 3; count of bases not matched to a gene: 6. This CDR3 region has 15 residues. The CDR3 loop is CASSLPGLAVYEQYC. In nucleotides, the CDR3 is TGTGCCAGCAGCCTACCGGGACTAGCGGTCTACGAGCAGTACTGC.